These 30 T cell receptor beta chains were all obtained from the same sample, sequenced in a study of shared clonotypes between healthy human individuals. Assay: immunoSEQ multiplex PCR; the TCRdb copy retains only in-frame clones and omits some. This table has fewer than 2.5 million clones, approximately 93% appearing once. Input material: naive CD4+ T cells from PBMCs. Subset noted: CD45RA+ positively selected. The receptors were gathered from a man between 18 and 35 years old in good health. Some clones in this sample may be carry-over from other donors' samples.

This chain links TRBV7-2 with TRBJ2-1; 12 bases fit TRBD2. Per the germline V gene, CDR1 is SGHTA and CDR2 is FQGNSA. The CDR3 sequence is 17 residues long. After removal of 5 bases from V and 9 bases from J, the junction contained 14 bases not matched to a gene. The CDR3 region is CASSERGLAGGGREQFF. CDR3 bases: TGTGCCAGCAGCGAAAGAGGTCTAGCGGGAGGGGGGCGTGAGCAGTTCTTC.

The gene calls are TRBV13 and TRBJ1-1; the D gene is possibly TRBD1 (5 bases). V lost 4 bases, J lost 4 bases, and 16 bases lay in between. The CDR3 is made up of 15 amino acids. Germline V gene sequence: CDR1 PRHDT, CDR2 FYEKMQ (reference sequence). This CDR3 reads CASSYSQGVRTEAFF. The DNA of the CDR3 is TGTGCCAGCAGCTATTCCCAGGGCGTTCGCACTGAAGCTTTCTTT.

A note on this clone: Additional DNA sequences in this sample encode the identical CDR3. The chain is built from TRBV28 and TRBJ1-2; D might be TRBD1 (5 bases). The CDR3 is 14 residues long. Trimming cost V 2 bases and J 2 bases, with 9 bases left between them. Looked up from germline, CDR1 is MDHEN and CDR2 is SYDVKM. The CDR3 sequence is CASSLGTANYGYTF. CDR3 nucleotide sequence: TGTGCCAGCAGTTTAGGGACCGCCAACTATGGCTACACCTTC.

The chain couples TRBV19 to TRBJ2-3; weak D call: TRBD1 (6 bases). The CDR3 covers 16 residues. Germline lookup yields CDR1 LNHDA and CDR2 SQIVND (reference sequence). The V and J ends lost 4 bases and 6 bases respectively, with 20 bases between them. The CDR3: CASSTLGQKRVDTQYF. CDR3 DNA sequence: TGTGCCAGTAGTACCCTAGGACAGAAGAGGGTGGATACGCAGTATTTT.

CDR3 region: CASSLDQGRYSNQPQHF. CDR3 sequence (DNA): TGTGCCAGCAGCTTAGATCAGGGGCGCTATAGCAATCAGCCCCAGCATTTT. This chain connects TRBV7-8 to TRBJ1-5, with D maybe TRBD1 (6 bases). Germline CDR1 SGHVS, CDR2 FQNEAQ. CDR3 length: 17 residues. Trimming removed 1 base from V and 0 bases from J, with 13 bases in between. The full variable domain, in which reference TRBV7-8 and TRBJ1-5 provide the parts outside the CDR3, is GAGVSQSPRYKVAKRGQDVALRCDPISGHVSLFWYQQALGQGPEFLTYFQNEAQLDKSGLPSDRFFAERPEGSVSTLKIQRTQQEDSAVYLCASSLDQGRYSNQPQHFGDGTRLSIL.

V usage is TRBV4-3 and J usage is TRBJ2-3; TRBD2 aligns across 7 bases. CDR3 size: 14 residues. The germline V gene has CDR1 LGHNA and CDR2 YSLEER. V lost 0 bases to trimming and J lost 10 bases; unmatched junction nucleotides: 7. The CDR3 protein is CASSQEVNGLAQYF. In nucleotides, the CDR3 is TGCGCCAGCAGCCAAGAAGTTAACGGACTAGCGCAGTATTTT.

This chain uses TRBV28 with TRBJ1-2; D possibly corresponds to TRBD1 (5 bases). Germline V gives CDR1 MDHEN, CDR2 SYDVKM. V was clipped by 8 bases and J by 3 bases, with 10 bases between them. The CDR3 has 12 residues. The DNA for the CDR3 is TGTGCCAGCTGGGTACAGGACTATGGCTACACCTTC. Its translation is CASWVQDYGYTF.

V is TRBV28 and J is TRBJ2-5; D may be TRBD2 (7 bases). Germline V lookup: CDR1 MDHEN, CDR2 SYDVKM. V lost 5 bases, J lost 5 bases, and 18 bases lay in between. CDR3 length: 15 amino acids. The CDR3 reads CASSHLGGAAETQYF. The CDR3 DNA sequence: TGTGCCAGCAGTCACCTGGGGGGGGCGGCGGAGACCCAGTACTTC.

This clone has only a few counts. The same CDR3 can be traced to other DNA sequences in this sample. CDR3 loop: CASSLAGSSYNEQFF. The DNA for the CDR3 is TGTGCCAGCAGTTTGGCGGGGAGCTCCTACAATGAGCAGTTCTTC. This chain links TRBV28 with TRBJ2-1; weak D call: TRBD2 (6 bases). The CDR3 has 15 amino acids. V was pared by 3 bases and J by 0 bases, with 9 bases between. Germline loops: CDR1 MDHEN, CDR2 SYDVKM.

As to this clone: At the DNA level, this CDR3 is encoded by other sequences in the same sample as well. The chain uses TRBV28 and TRBJ2-3; D is perhaps TRBD1 or TRBD2 (5 bases each). This CDR3 contains 14 residues. The germline V gene has CDR1 MDHEN and CDR2 SYDVKM. The V and J ends lost 3 bases and 2 bases respectively, with 9 bases between them. The CDR3 reads CASSFVGTTDTQYF. CDR3 DNA: TGTGCCAGCAGTTTTGTAGGGACCACAGATACGCAGTATTTT.

CDR3 sequence reads: CATWAGGTDTQYF. The CDR3 coding sequence is TGTGCCACCTGGGCGGGAGGCACAGATACGCAGTATTTT. The V and J genes are TRBV6-4 and TRBJ2-3; 7 bases are shared with TRBD2. This CDR3 has 13 amino acids. CDR1 MRHNA and CDR2 SNTAGT come from the germline V gene. After removal of 10 bases from V and 1 base from J, the junction contained 5 bases not matched to a gene.

This clone was observed once. As DNA, the CDR3 is TGCGCCAGCAGCCAAGGGAGCGCAAACGTCCAAGAGACCCAGTACTTC. It yields the protein CASSQGSANVQETQYF. J is TRBJ2-5 and V is TRBV4-1; no firm D call. The germline gives CDR1 MGHRA, CDR2 YSYEKL. V lost 1 base, J lost 1 base, and 13 bases lay in between. The CDR3 has 16 amino acids.

This rearrangement joins TRBV18 to TRBJ1-2; 7 nucleotides match TRBD1. Germline CDR1 and CDR2: KGHSH and LQKENI. The CDR3 contains 15 residues. Unmatched junction bases numbered 12, after V lost 4 bases and J lost 7 bases. The CDR3 here is CASSLFTGEVSGYTF. The CDR3, as DNA: TGTGCCAGCTCACTCTTCACAGGGGAGGTCTCTGGCTACACCTTC.

This clone was observed a single time. The chain uses TRBV5-4 and TRBJ1-2, with D uncertain. The V gene lost 3 bases and the J gene lost 0 bases, with 12 bases spanning the gap. The CDR3 extends over 15 amino acids. CDR1 and CDR2 (germline): SGHNT, YYREEE (reference sequence). Written as DNA, the CDR3 is TGTGCCAGCAGCTACCCTCAGGTAGCTAACTATGGCTACACCTTC. This encodes CASSYPQVANYGYTF.

This chain links TRBV9 with TRBJ2-1; D perhaps matches TRBD2 (7 bases). Germline values: CDR1 SGDLS, CDR2 YYNGEE. The CDR3 is 15 amino acids. V was pared by 2 bases and J by 2 bases, with 11 bases between. The CDR3 sequence is CASSVLGGPYNEQFF. The CDR3 DNA reads TGTGCCAGCAGCGTCCTGGGGGGGCCCTACAATGAGCAGTTCTTC.

This sequence joins TRBV9 and TRBJ2-3; 8 bases are shared with TRBD2. Germline CDR1 and CDR2: SGDLS and YYNGEE. The CDR3 covers 13 residues. After removal of 6 bases from V and 5 bases from J, the junction contained 5 bases not matched to a gene. CDR3 coding DNA: TGTGCCAGCAACGACCGGGGGGGAGATACGCAGTATTTT. As protein: CASNDRGGDTQYF.

This rearrangement joins TRBV28 to TRBJ2-7; perhaps TRBD2 as D (5 bases). The V end lost 6 bases, the J end lost 0 bases, and 18 bases lay between the germline ends. CDR1 is MDHEN and CDR2 is SYDVKM in the germline V gene. The CDR3 consists of 16 residues. CDR3 coding DNA: TGTGCCAGCAGCGTACTAGGGTCGCTAAGCTCCTACGAGCAGTACTTC. Its translation: CASSVLGSLSSYEQYF.

This chain connects TRBV7-3 to TRBJ2-5; D unresolved. Per the germline V gene, CDR1 is SGHTA and CDR2 is FQGTGA. V dropped 2 bases and J dropped 4 bases, with 8 bases sitting between them. This CDR3 comprises 13 residues. CDR3 loop: CASSLGSVETQYF. CDR3 nucleotide sequence: TGTGCCAGCAGCTTAGGGTCCGTAGAGACCCAGTACTTC.

V is TRBV7-8 and J is TRBJ2-3, with TRBD1 matching over 10 bases. V dropped 3 bases and J dropped 2; count of bases not matched to a gene: 8. CDR1 is SGHVS, CDR2 FQNEAQ, per germline. The CDR3 loop spans 17 amino acids. The chain's CDR3 is CASSLRDRGLFTDTQYF. The CDR3, as DNA: TGTGCCAGCAGCTTGAGGGACAGGGGCCTATTCACAGATACGCAGTATTTT.

The chain carries TRBV28 and TRBJ1-6; TRBD1 matches 8 bases. After removal of 7 bases from V and 8 bases from J, the junction contained 7 bases not matched to a gene. The V gene's germline CDR1 is MDHEN and CDR2 SYDVKM. The CDR3 has 14 residues. The CDR3 nucleotides are TGTGCCAGCACCGGGGGACAGGATTATTCACCCCTCCACTTT. The encoded protein is CASTGGQDYSPLHF.

This sequence joins TRBV5-1 and TRBJ1-6, with 9 bases that match TRBD1. V lost 5 bases to trimming and J lost 10 bases; unmatched junction nucleotides: 7. The CDR3 is 14 amino acids. Germline-derived CDR1 and CDR2 are SGHRS and YFSETQ. CDR3 in DNA: TGCGCCAGCAGTCCCGGGACAGGGCCCTCACCCCTCCACTTT. It encodes CASSPGTGPSPLHF.

The CDR3 spells CATAAQGAGGYTF. CDR3 nucleotides: TGTGCCACCGCCGCACAGGGGGCGGGTGGCTACACCTTC. The chain couples TRBV10-3 to TRBJ1-2; 9 bases align to TRBD1. Germline assignment: CDR1 ENHRY and CDR2 SYGVKD. The J segment lost 7 bases and the V segment lost 10 bases, leaving 10 bases of the junction unmatched. The CDR3 runs to 13 residues.

Regarding this clone: The junction departs from the called germline gene at one end, perhaps through a read error. The rearrangement uses TRBV4-3 and TRBJ2-2, with D possibly matching TRBD2 (7 bases). CDR3 length: 16 amino acids. Germline V gene data show CDR1 as LGHNA and CDR2 as YSLEER. DNA of the CDR3: TGCGCCAGCAGCGAAGACCGGGGGGCGTGGACCGGGGAGCTGTTTTTT. Protein product: CASSEDRGAWTGELFF.

The chain employs TRBV15 and TRBJ2-1, with 7 bases fitting TRBD2. The CDR3 totals 15 residues. Germline CDR1 LNHNV, CDR2 YYDKDF (reference sequence). The J segment lost 4 bases and the V segment lost 5 bases, leaving 8 bases of the junction unmatched. CDR3 region: CATSGRDYPYNEQFF. The CDR3 DNA reads as TGTGCCACCAGCGGCCGGGACTACCCTTACAATGAGCAGTTCTTC.

V gene TRBV28 combines with J gene TRBJ2-1; 7 bases agree with TRBD2. The CDR3 length is 13 residues. Per germline, CDR1 MDHEN and CDR2 SYDVKM. V lost 8 bases to trimming and J lost 3 bases; unmatched junction nucleotides: 4. The CDR3 protein is CASHGRGYNEQFF. CDR3 nucleotide sequence: TGTGCCAGCCATGGGAGGGGCTACAATGAGCAGTTCTTC.

The chain combines TRBV14 with TRBJ1-2; D might be TRBD1 (5 bases). The CDR3 covers 16 residues. V was clipped by 1 base and J by 5 bases, with 17 bases between them. Germline lookup yields CDR1 SGHDN and CDR2 FVKESK. The CDR3 bases are TGTGCCAGCAGCCAAGTATCAGGGTCATTTCCTTATGGCTACACCTTC. Protein sequence: CASSQVSGSFPYGYTF.

The chain employs TRBV29-1 and TRBJ2-7; TRBD1 matches 7 bases. This CDR3 region has 11 residues. From germline, CDR1 is SQVTM and CDR2 ANQGSEA. The V gene end was trimmed by 6 bases and the J gene end by 5 bases; junction bases not matched to a gene: 4. In DNA form, the CDR3 reads TGCAGCGTCTACCAGGGGGACGAGCAGTACTTC. Encoded protein: CSVYQGDEQYF.

To note about this clone: This sample also contains other DNA sequences that code for the same CDR3. This rearrangement joins TRBV29-1 to TRBJ2-5, with a weak D call TRBD2 (6 bases). This CDR3 region has 12 residues. V was shortened by 1 base and J by 3 bases, with 6 bases between the two germline ends. CDR1 and CDR2 (germline): SQVTM, ANQGSEA. The CDR3 spells CSVEGGEETQYF. The DNA for the CDR3 is TGCAGCGTTGAAGGGGGGGAAGAGACCCAGTACTTC.

The chain's CDR3 is CAWKGQGSETQYF. For the CDR3, the DNA is TGTGCCTGGAAGGGGCAGGGGAGTGAGACCCAGTACTTC. The gene calls are TRBV30 and TRBJ2-5, with D perhaps TRBD1 (6 bases). Germline CDR1 GTSNPN, CDR2 SVGIG (reference sequence). The CDR3 spans 13 residues. Trimming cost V 4 bases and J 5 bases, with 14 bases left between them.

The rearrangement uses TRBV4-1 and TRBJ2-5, with 10 bases fitting TRBD2. Trimming at V came to 4 bases and at J to 5 bases, leaving 16 bases not matched to a gene. Germline V CDR1 and CDR2: MGHRA, YSYEKL. The CDR3 is 18 amino acids. The CDR3, as DNA: TGCGCCAGCAGCCGATCTGCGCGGGCTAGCGGGAGTTTGGAGACCCAGTACTTC. Amino acids: CASSRSARASGSLETQYF.